This passage covers 26 T cell receptor beta chains from one sample sequenced in a study of regulatory T cells in long-lasting Graves disease (dated by TCRdb to the early 2020s). Libraries were built with multiplex PCR. The listed sequencing device is Illumina HiSeq 4000. TCR beta libraries were built with iRepertoire HTBI primers and Arm-PCR amplification of CDR3 regions. TCRdb reworked the public reads: Q25 trimming with fastp, MiXCR clone assembly, productive beta chains retained. Rows with a matching CDR3 protein are joined into one entry that keeps the most common DNA and genes. This sample lists around 480,000 distinct CDR3 sequences; around 15% were detected once. The top ten clones comprise approximately 25% of the sample. The sample's time point, from its label and the paper: newly diagnosed GD, antithyroid drugs for less than 3 months. For both TCR sequencing and RNA sequencing, RNA was extracted from PBMCs in TRIzol.

These data are also associated with another study on T cells in Graves' hyperthyroidism and ophthalmopathy.

This sample comprised peripheral blood mononuclear cells (PBMCs), obtained at new diagnosis, from a patient treated with antithyroid drugs. All receptors derive from a middle-aged woman with Graves disease. Donor details come from another sample of the same person, matched by shared clones.

The J gene is TRBJ2-2, the V gene TRBV2; 10 bases agree with TRBD2. This CDR3 has 16 residues. J was trimmed by 1 base and V by 4 bases; bases with no gene match: 3. CDR1 and CDR2 from the germline V gene are SNHLY and FYNNEI. The CDR3 DNA is TGTGCCAGCAGTGGAGCGGGGGGGAAGAACACCGGGGAGCTGTTTTTT. Its translation is CASSGAGGKNTGELFF.

This clonotype was observed a few times. V usage is TRBV29-1 and J usage is TRBJ2-7; D ambiguous. The length of the CDR3 is 13 residues. The V gene's germline CDR1 is SQVTM and CDR2 ANQGSEA. Trimming cost V 3 bases and J 3 bases, with 12 bases left between them. The CDR3: CSVDSGFGYEQYF. The CDR3 region has the DNA TGCAGCGTTGATTCCGGGTTTGGCTACGAGCAGTACTTC.

This clonotype was found many times. The chain is built from TRBV11-2 and TRBJ1-6; tentative D call: TRBD1 (5 bases). The germline V gene has CDR1 SGHAT and CDR2 FQNNGV. Deletions cut 1 base from V and 10 bases from J, with 20 bases between. The CDR3 covers 17 residues. CDR3 in amino acids: CASSLGLGPKRSSPLHF. CDR3 in DNA: TGTGCCAGCAGCTTAGGGTTGGGACCAAAAAGGAGCTCACCCCTCCACTTT.

Note on this clonotype: A much larger clone lies a single base off, so this may be a read error. The V call is TRBV29-1, the J call TRBJ1-2; D not resolved. The CDR3 sequence is 11 residues long. Between the trimmed V and J ends, which lost 6 bases and 4 bases, there was a span of 9 bases. Germline CDR1 SQVTM, CDR2 ANQGSEA. The CDR3 protein is CSVPIVYGYTF. DNA of the CDR3: TGCAGCGTGCCTATTGTCTATGGCTACACCTTC.

This clonotype has at least ten counts. This chain connects TRBV28 to TRBJ1-4, with TRBD1 as a possible D gene (5 bases). The CDR3 is made up of 16 amino acids. Trimming pared 2 bases from V and 3 bases from J, leaving 13 bases between. Germline V lookup: CDR1 MDHEN, CDR2 SYDVKM. The CDR3 nucleotides read TGTGCCAGCAGTTTACCCTTGGCAGGGTCTAATGAAAAACTGTTTTTT. Translated: CASSLPLAGSNEKLFF.

This clonotype was counted at least ten times. The gene calls are TRBV20-1 and TRBJ1-3; unclear D gene. V shed 2 bases and J shed 4 bases, with 9 bases lying between them. Per germline, CDR1 DFQATT and CDR2 SNEGSKA (reference sequence). The length of the CDR3 is 13 residues. The CDR3 region has the DNA TGCAGTGCTAGATTGGGGTCCGGAAACACCATATATTTT. As protein: CSARLGSGNTIYF.

This clonotype was counted between two and nine times. Compared with germline, one end of the junction differs, possibly owing to a read error. This chain joins TRBV6-5 and TRBJ1-2, with 7 bases identical to TRBD1. CDR1 and CDR2 (germline): MNHEY, SVGAGI. The CDR3 is made up of 17 amino acids. CDR3 residues: CACSYSVSVGGENGYTF. CDR3 nucleotide sequence: TGTGCCTGCAGTTACTCGGTTTCGGTAGGGGGCGAGAATGGCTACACCTTC.

Only a few counts were recorded for this clonotype. The chain combines TRBV6-1 with TRBJ2-7, with 11 bases fitting TRBD2. Trimming cost V 7 bases and J 3 bases; bases outside gene matches: 17. CDR3 length equals 18 residues. Germline CDR1 reads MNHNS; CDR2 reads SASEGT. CDR3 in amino acids: CASNVARGTSGSHYEQYF. CDR3 nucleotide sequence: TGTGCCAGCAACGTCGCACGGGGGACTAGCGGCTCCCACTACGAGCAGTACTTC.

The chain couples TRBV5-1 to TRBJ2-1; no definite D call. The CDR3 has 15 amino acids. Deletions cut 0 bases from V and 0 bases from J, with 7 bases between. Germline V gives CDR1 SGHRS, CDR2 YFSETQ. The CDR3 sequence: CASSLDGFSYNEQFF. In nucleotides, the CDR3 is TGCGCCAGCAGCTTGGACGGGTTCTCCTACAATGAGCAGTTCTTC.

Details on this clonotype: A much larger clone sits a single nucleotide away, making a read error possible. The chain uses TRBV20-1 and TRBJ1-2, with 7 bases matching TRBD1. Trimming at V came to 4 bases and at J to 8 bases, leaving 10 bases not matched to a gene. This CDR3 contains 13 residues. Germline V lookup: CDR1 DFQATT, CDR2 SNEGSKA (reference sequence). CDR3 in DNA: TGCAGTGCTACCCTCGACAGGGTTGGGGGCTACACCTTC. Translating gives CSATLDRVGGYTF.

V usage is TRBV6-1 and J usage is TRBJ2-7; maybe TRBD1 (6 bases). Germline CDR1 MNHNS, CDR2 SASEGT. V lost 5 bases, J lost 2 bases, and 19 bases lay in between. CDR3 length: 16 residues. CDR3 protein: CASSHPSTGRTYEQYF. CDR3 in DNA: TGTGCCAGCAGTCACCCCTCTACAGGGCGAACCTACGAGCAGTACTTC.

The gene calls are TRBV11-2 and TRBJ1-6; 8 bases map to TRBD1. There are 15 residues in the CDR3. The V segment lost 5 bases and the J segment 10 bases; nucleotides outside the gene matches: 10. From germline, CDR1 is SGHAT and CDR2 FQNNGV. DNA for the CDR3: TGTGCCAGCAGCATATCGACAGGGGATACATCACCCCTCCACTTT. It yields the protein CASSISTGDTSPLHF. Combining the CDR3 with reference TRBV11-2 and TRBJ1-6 gives the whole variable domain EAGVAQSPRYKIIEKRQSVAFWCNPISGHATLYWYQQILGQGPKLLIQFQNNGVVDDSQLPKDRFSAERLKGVDSTLKIQPAKLEDSAVYLCASSISTGDTSPLHFGNGTRLTVT.

Only a few counts were recorded for this clonotype. The CDR3, as DNA: TGTGCCAGCAGTTTAAGGTCGACGCCGCTTGGAGATGAGCAGTTCTTC. Translating it yields CASSLRSTPLGDEQFF. This chain joins TRBV12-3 or TRBV12-4 and TRBJ2-1; no clear D gene. The CDR3 is 16 amino acids. Trimming took 2 bases from V and 8 from J, leaving 19 bases between them.

Worth noting for this clonotype: This sequence may be a read error, since a much larger clone differs from it by one base. The V and J genes are TRBV6-1 and TRBJ1-2, with 7 nucleotides matching TRBD1. The germline V gene encodes CDR1 MNHNS and CDR2 SASEGT. The CDR3 covers 11 residues. V trimming: 8 bases; J trimming: 4 bases; junction bases outside the gene matches: 1. CDR3 sequence reads: CASGTVYGYTF. CDR3 DNA: TGTGCCAGCGGGACAGTCTATGGCTACACCTTC.

The genes are TRBV12-3 or TRBV12-4 and TRBJ1-1, with D perhaps matching TRBD1 (5 bases). This CDR3 comprises 12 residues. Trimming stripped 4 bases from V and 4 bases from J, with 7 bases between. This CDR3 reads CASSSGLTEAFF. CDR3 nucleotides: TGTGCCAGCAGTTCAGGGCTCACTGAAGCTTTCTTT.

CDR3 protein: CSARQGASDQPQHF. The CDR3 DNA sequence: TGCAGTGCTAGACAGGGGGCATCAGATCAGCCCCAGCATTTT. The rearrangement uses TRBV20-1 and TRBJ1-5; 8 bases line up with TRBD1. Germline assignment: CDR1 DFQATT and CDR2 SNEGSKA (reference sequence). With 2 bases clipped from V and 5 bases from J, the junction kept 5 bases outside the gene matches. The CDR3 is 14 amino acids.

Only a few counts were recorded for this clonotype. The chain recombines TRBV25-1 with TRBJ1-6, with TRBD1 matching over 8 bases. The germline V gene encodes CDR1 MGHDK and CDR2 SYGVNS. This CDR3 spans 16 amino acids. Trimming took 5 bases from V and 7 from J; bases not matched to a gene: 10. The CDR3 DNA sequence: TGTGCCAGCAGTAAGGTCACAGGGGGATCAAATTCACCCCTCCACTTT. This encodes CASSKVTGGSNSPLHF. The full variable domain, rest sourced from reference TRBV25-1 and TRBJ1-6, is EADIYQTPRYLVIGTGKKITLECSQTMGHDKMYWYQQDPGMELHLIHYSYGVNSTEKGDLSSESTVSRIRTEHFPLTLESARPSHTSQYLCASSKVTGGSNSPLHFGNGTRLTVT.

The table lists this clonotype with a count of one. This may come from a read error, since a much larger clone is one base off. V is TRBV7-3 and J is TRBJ1-2; 8 nucleotides align to TRBD1. There are 15 residues in the CDR3. Germline CDR1 and CDR2: SGHTA and FQGTGA. V shed 5 bases, J shed 2 bases, and the junction held 7 bases outside the gene matches. The CDR3 reads CASSRPGQENYGYTF. In DNA form, the CDR3 reads TGTGCCAGCAGCCGACCGGGACAGGAAAACTATGGCTACACCTTC. Filled out from reference TRBV7-3 and TRBJ1-2, the complete variable domain reads GAGVSQTPSNKVTEKGKYVELRCDPISGHTALYWYRQSLGQGPEFLIYFQGTGAADDSGLPNDRFFAVRPEGSVSTLKIQRTERGDSAVYLCASSRPGQENYGYTFGSGTRLTVV.

This clonotype was seen only once. A much larger clone differs from this one at a single base, so this may be a read error. The rearrangement uses TRBV6-2 or TRBV6-3 and TRBJ2-1, with TRBD1 as a possible D gene (6 bases). Germline V CDR1 and CDR2: MNHEY, SVGEGT. The CDR3 is 14 residues long. V shed 7 bases and J shed 4 bases, with 14 bases lying between them. CDR3 nucleotides: TGTGCCAGCATTGAGACAGGTACATACAATGAGCAGTTCTTC. Protein sequence: CASIETGTYNEQFF.

Comment on this clonotype: A junction end diverges from the germline sequence, so it may reflect a read error. The chain combines TRBV11-2 with TRBJ2-1; no reliable D call. The CDR3 is 12 amino acids. The germline V gene encodes CDR1 SGHAT and CDR2 FQNNGV. CDR3 coding DNA: TGTGCCAGCAACTTATACGAGTCAGAGCAGTTCTTC. Protein: CASNLYESEQFF.

The table lists this clonotype with many counts. The chain carries TRBV15 and TRBJ2-7; D is ambiguous. This CDR3 region has 12 residues. V gave up 0 bases and J gave up 7 bases, with 7 bases separating them. Germline V gives CDR1 LNHNV, CDR2 YYDKDF (reference sequence). Here the CDR3 reads CATSRDFGEQYF. The CDR3, as DNA: TGTGCCACCAGCAGAGATTTTGGGGAGCAGTACTTC.

The chain employs TRBV12-3 or TRBV12-4 and TRBJ1-2; 7 bases map to TRBD1. The CDR3 has 13 amino acids. J was trimmed by 7 bases and V by 3 bases; bases with no gene match: 5. CDR3 region: CASSFIAGGGYTF. The CDR3 DNA follows: TGTGCCAGCAGTTTTATTGCAGGGGGTGGCTACACCTTC.

This clonotype was recorded at least ten times. The chain couples TRBV5-1 to TRBJ2-7, with D possibly called TRBD1 or TRBD2 (6 bases each). CDR1 and CDR2 from the germline V gene are SGHRS and YFSETQ. The germline V and J ends were trimmed by 3 bases and 7 bases, with 17 bases remaining between them. CDR3 size: 14 residues. CDR3 sequence: CASSSRGPSVEQYF. DNA for the CDR3: TGCGCCAGCAGCTCCCGGGGGCCCTCAGTGGAGCAGTACTTC.

The genes are TRBV19 and TRBJ1-1, with D possibly TRBD1 on 5 matching bases. This CDR3 has 16 residues. Germline lookup yields CDR1 LNHDA and CDR2 SQIVND (reference sequence). Trimming left V 4 bases short and J 7 bases short, with 22 bases between. CDR3 DNA: TGTGCCAGTAGTACCTCCCGCGGCAAATTCGGGGGTGAAGCTTTCTTT. It encodes CASSTSRGKFGGEAFF.

This clonotype was seen many times. This chain uses TRBV6-1 with TRBJ1-2, with 9 bases identical to TRBD1. This CDR3 spans 15 amino acids. Germline V gene lookup returns CDR1 MNHNS and CDR2 SASEGT. The J segment lost 7 bases and the V segment lost 3 bases, leaving 9 bases of the junction unmatched. CDR3 bases: TGTGCCAGCAGTGATCCGGGACAGGGAAGCGGTGGCTACACCTTC. Its protein product is CASSDPGQGSGGYTF.

This clonotype has more than one count but fewer than ten. The chain combines TRBV9 with TRBJ1-2, with TRBD1 matching over 8 bases. Per germline, CDR1 SGDLS and CDR2 YYNGEE. Trimming cost V 4 bases and J 0 bases; bases outside gene matches: 8. The CDR3 contains 16 residues. CDR3 amino acids: CASSPTGGTANYGYTF. CDR3 DNA: TGTGCCAGCAGCCCCACAGGGGGAACGGCTAACTATGGCTACACCTTC.